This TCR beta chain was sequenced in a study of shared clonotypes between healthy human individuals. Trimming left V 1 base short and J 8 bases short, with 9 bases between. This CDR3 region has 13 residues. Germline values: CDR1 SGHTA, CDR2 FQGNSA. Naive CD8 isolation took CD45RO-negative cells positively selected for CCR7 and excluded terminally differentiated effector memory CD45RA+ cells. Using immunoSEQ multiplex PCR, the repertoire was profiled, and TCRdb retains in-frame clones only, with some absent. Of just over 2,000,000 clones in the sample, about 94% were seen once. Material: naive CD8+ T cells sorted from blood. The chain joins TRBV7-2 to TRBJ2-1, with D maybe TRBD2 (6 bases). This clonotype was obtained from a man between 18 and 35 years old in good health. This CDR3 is CASSLDGEDEQFF. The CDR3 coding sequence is TGTGCCAGCAGCTTAGACGGGGAGGATGAGCAGTTCTTC.